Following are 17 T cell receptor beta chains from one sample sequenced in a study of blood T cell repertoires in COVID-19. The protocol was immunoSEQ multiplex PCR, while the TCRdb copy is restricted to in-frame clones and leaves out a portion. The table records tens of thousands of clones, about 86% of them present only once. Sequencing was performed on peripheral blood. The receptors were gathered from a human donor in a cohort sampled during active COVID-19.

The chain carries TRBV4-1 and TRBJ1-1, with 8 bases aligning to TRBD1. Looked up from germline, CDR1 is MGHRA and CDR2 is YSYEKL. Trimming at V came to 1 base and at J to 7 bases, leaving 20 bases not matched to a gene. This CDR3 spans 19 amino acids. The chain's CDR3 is CASSQARPGTGAVRGEAFF. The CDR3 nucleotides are TGCGCCAGCAGCCAAGCCCGACCCGGGACAGGAGCAGTTCGGGGTGAAGCTTTCTTT.

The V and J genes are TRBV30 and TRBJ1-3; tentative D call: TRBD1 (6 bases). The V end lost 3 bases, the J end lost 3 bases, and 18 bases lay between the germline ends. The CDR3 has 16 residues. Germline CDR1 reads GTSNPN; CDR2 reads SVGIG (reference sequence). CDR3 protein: CAWSTGQYLIGNTIYF. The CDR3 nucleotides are TGTGCCTGGAGCACAGGACAGTACCTGATTGGAAACACCATATATTTT. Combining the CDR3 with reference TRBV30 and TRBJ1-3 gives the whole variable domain SQTIHQWPATLVQPVGSPLSLECTVEGTSNPNLYWYRQAAGRGLQLLFYSVGIGQISSEVPQNLSASRPQDRQFILSSKKLLLSDSGFYLCAWSTGQYLIGNTIYFGEGSWLTVV.

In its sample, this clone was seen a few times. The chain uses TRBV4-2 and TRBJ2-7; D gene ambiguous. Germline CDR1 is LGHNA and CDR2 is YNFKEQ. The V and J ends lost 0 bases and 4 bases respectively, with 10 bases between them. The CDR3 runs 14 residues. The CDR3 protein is CASSQEVDGYEQYF. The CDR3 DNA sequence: TGTGCCAGCAGCCAAGAGGTAGACGGGTACGAGCAGTACTTC.

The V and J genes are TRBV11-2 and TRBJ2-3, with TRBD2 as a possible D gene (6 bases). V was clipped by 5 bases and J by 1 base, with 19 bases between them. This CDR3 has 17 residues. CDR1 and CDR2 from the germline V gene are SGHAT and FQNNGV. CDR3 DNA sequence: TGTGCCAGCAGCCCCGAGAAGGGGTGGGGGGGCACAGATACGCAGTATTTT. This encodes CASSPEKGWGGTDTQYF.

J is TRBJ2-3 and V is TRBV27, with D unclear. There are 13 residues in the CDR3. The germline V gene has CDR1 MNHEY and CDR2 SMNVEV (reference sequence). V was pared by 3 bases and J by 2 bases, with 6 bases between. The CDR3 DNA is TGTGCCAGCAGTTTGGCCCTCACAGATACGCAGTATTTT. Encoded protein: CASSLALTDTQYF.

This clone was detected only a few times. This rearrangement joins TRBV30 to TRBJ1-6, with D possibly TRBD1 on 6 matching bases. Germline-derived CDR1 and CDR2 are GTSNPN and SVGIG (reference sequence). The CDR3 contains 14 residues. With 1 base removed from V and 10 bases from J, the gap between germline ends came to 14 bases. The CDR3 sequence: CAWSGIGGRSPLHF. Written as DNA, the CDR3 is TGTGCCTGGAGTGGAATCGGGGGGCGATCACCCCTCCACTTT.

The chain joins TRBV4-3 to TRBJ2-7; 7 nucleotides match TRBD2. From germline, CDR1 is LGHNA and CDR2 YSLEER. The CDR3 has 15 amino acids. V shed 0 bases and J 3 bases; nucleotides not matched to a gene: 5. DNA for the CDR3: TGCGCCAGCAGCCAAGAGAGAGCGGGGCTCTACGAGCAGTACTTC. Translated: CASSQERAGLYEQYF.

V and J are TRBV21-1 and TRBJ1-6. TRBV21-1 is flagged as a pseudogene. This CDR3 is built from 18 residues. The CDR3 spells CASSDRLMGERRDSPLHF. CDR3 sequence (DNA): TGTGCCAGCAGCGACCGTCTTATGGGGGAGAGGAGGGATTCACCCCTCCACTTT.

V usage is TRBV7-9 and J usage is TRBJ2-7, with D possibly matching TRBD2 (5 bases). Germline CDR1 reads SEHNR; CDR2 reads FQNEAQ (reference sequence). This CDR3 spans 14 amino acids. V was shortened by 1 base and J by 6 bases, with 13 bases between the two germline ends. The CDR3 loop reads CASSLGGSRFEQYF. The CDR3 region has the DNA TGTGCCAGCAGCTTAGGTGGGAGTCGGTTCGAGCAGTACTTC. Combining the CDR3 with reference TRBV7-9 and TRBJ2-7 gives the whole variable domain DTGVSQNPRHKITKRGQNVTFRCDPISEHNRLYWYRQTLGQGPEFLTYFQNEAQLEKSRLLSDRFSAERPKGSFSTLEIQRTEQGDSAMYLCASSLGGSRFEQYFGPGTRLTVT.

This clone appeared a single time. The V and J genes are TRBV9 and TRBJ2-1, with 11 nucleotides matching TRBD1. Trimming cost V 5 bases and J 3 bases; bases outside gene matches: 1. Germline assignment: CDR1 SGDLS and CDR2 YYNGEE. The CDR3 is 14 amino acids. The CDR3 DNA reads TGTGCCAGCAGGGGACAGGGGGTCTACAATGAGCAGTTCTTC. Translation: CASRGQGVYNEQFF.

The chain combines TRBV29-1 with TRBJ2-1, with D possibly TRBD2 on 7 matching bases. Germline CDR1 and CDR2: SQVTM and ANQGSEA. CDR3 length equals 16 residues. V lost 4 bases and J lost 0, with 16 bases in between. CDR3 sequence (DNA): TGCAGCGTTGGGGGAGGGAGGGGGGACTCCTACAATGAGCAGTTCTTC. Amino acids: CSVGGGRGDSYNEQFF.

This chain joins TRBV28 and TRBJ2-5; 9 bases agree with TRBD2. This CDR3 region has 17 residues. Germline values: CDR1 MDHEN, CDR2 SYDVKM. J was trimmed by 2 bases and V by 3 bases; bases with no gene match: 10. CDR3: CASSFNPREGPQETQYF. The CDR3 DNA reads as TGTGCCAGCAGTTTCAATCCGCGGGAGGGCCCTCAAGAGACCCAGTACTTC.

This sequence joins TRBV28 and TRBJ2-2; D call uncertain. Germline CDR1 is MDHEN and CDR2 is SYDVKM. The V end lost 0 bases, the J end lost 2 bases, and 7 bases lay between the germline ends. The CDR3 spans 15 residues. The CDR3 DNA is TGTGCCAGCAGTTTATGGGGCACTAACACCGGGGAGCTGTTTTTT. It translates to CASSLWGTNTGELFF.

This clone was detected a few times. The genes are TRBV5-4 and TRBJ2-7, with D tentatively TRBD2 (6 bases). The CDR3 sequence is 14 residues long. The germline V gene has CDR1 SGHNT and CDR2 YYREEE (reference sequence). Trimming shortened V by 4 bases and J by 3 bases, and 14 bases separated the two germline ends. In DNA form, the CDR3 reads TGTGCCAGCAGCCCCCGGGGAGGAGGCTACGAGCAGTACTTC. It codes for CASSPRGGGYEQYF.

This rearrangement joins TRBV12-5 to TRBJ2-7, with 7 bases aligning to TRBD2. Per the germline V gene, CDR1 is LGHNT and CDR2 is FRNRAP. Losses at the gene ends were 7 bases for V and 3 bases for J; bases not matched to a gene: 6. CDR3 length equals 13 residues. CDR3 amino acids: CASAPGLIYEQYF. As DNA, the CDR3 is TGTGCTAGTGCCCCGGGACTAATCTACGAGCAGTACTTC.

CDR3 DNA sequence: TGTGCCAGCAGTGACTCACAGGGGCATCAGCCCCAGCATTTT. This codes for CASSDSQGHQPQHF. V usage is TRBV2 and J usage is TRBJ1-5, with TRBD1 matching 7 bases. Germline lookup yields CDR1 SNHLY and CDR2 FYNNEI. V dropped 3 bases and J dropped 5; count of bases not matched to a gene: 4. The CDR3 extends over 14 amino acids.

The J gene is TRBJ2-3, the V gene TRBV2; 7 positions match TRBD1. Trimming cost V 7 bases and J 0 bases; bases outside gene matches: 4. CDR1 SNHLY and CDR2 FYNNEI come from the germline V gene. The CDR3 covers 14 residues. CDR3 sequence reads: CASNMDRSTDTQYF. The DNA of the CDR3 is TGTGCCAGCAACATGGACAGGAGCACAGATACGCAGTATTTT.